Shown below are 22 T cell receptor beta chains from a single sample sequenced in a study of blood T cell repertoires in COVID-19. TCRdb's table, derived via immunoSEQ multiplex PCR, lists solely in-frame clones and lacks some. The top ten hold approximately 6.8% of the sample, which has fewer than 110,000 clones, about 87% seen once. Sequencing was done on a sample of peripheral blood. The receptor source for this set is a man aged 45 to 65 with active or convalescent COVID-19.

The gene calls are TRBV19 and TRBJ1-6, with D tentatively TRBD1 (6 bases). V lost 7 bases and J lost 7, with 14 bases in between. This CDR3 is built from 14 residues. Germline CDR1 reads LNHDA; CDR2 reads SQIVND (reference sequence). The CDR3 coding sequence is TGTGCCAGTAACCCACAGGGAGTAAATTCACCCCTCCACTTT. It specifies CASNPQGVNSPLHF.

The chain employs TRBV11-2 and TRBJ1-6; D unresolved. CDR3 length: 13 amino acids. Trimming stripped 10 bases from V and 10 bases from J, with 17 bases between. In germline, CDR1 is SGHAT, CDR2 FQNNGV. The CDR3 here is CATALGGRSPLHF. DNA of the CDR3: TGTGCCACCGCATTGGGAGGGAGGTCACCCCTCCACTTT. The full variable domain, in which reference TRBV11-2 and TRBJ1-6 provide the parts outside the CDR3, is EAGVAQSPRYKIIEKRQSVAFWCNPISGHATLYWYQQILGQGPKLLIQFQNNGVVDDSQLPKDRFSAERLKGVDSTLKIQPAKLEDSAVYLCATALGGRSPLHFGNGTRLTVT.

This clone was detected only once. The chain employs TRBV7-9 and TRBJ2-3; 9 nucleotides line up with TRBD2. The CDR3 spans 15 residues. CDR1 and CDR2 (germline): SEHNR, FQNEAQ (reference sequence). V lost 7 bases and J lost 4; bases outside the gene matches: 9. DNA for the CDR3: TGTGCCAGCAATGGATTAGCGGGAGAACCAGATACGCAGTATTTT. Its protein is CASNGLAGEPDTQYF.

The gene calls are TRBV10-3 and TRBJ2-5, with D possibly TRBD1 on 6 matching bases. The germline V and J ends were trimmed by 6 bases and 2 bases, with 10 bases remaining between them. Germline assignment: CDR1 ENHRY and CDR2 SYGVKD. This CDR3 contains 13 residues. Here the CDR3 DNA reads TGTGCCATCAGCCTTCAGGGGCAAGAGACCCAGTACTTC. It specifies CAISLQGQETQYF.

J is TRBJ1-6 and V is TRBV19; D possibly corresponds to TRBD1 (5 bases). Germline values: CDR1 LNHDA, CDR2 SQIVND (reference sequence). CDR3 length equals 14 residues. V was shortened by 4 bases and J by 7 bases, with 11 bases between the two germline ends. The CDR3 region has the DNA TGTGCCAGTAGTACGATGACAGCGAATTCACCCCTCCACTTT. Its translation is CASSTMTANSPLHF.

V usage is TRBV6-2 or TRBV6-3 and J usage is TRBJ2-7; D is possibly TRBD2 (6 bases). CDR3 size: 15 residues. CDR1 is MNHEY and CDR2 is SVGEGT in the germline V gene. The V end lost 5 bases, the J end lost 7 bases, and 21 bases lay between the germline ends. This CDR3 reads CASSSVDRPREEQYF. In DNA, the CDR3 is TGTGCCAGCAGTAGTGTGGACCGGCCTCGGGAGGAGCAGTACTTC.

J is TRBJ1-6 and V is TRBV25-1; 9 nucleotides align to TRBD1. The CDR3 is made up of 17 amino acids. Germline CDR1 MGHDK, CDR2 SYGVNS. V was clipped by 4 bases and J by 3 bases; unmatched bases: 7. CDR3 amino acids: CASSGRDRVHYNSPLHF. As DNA, the CDR3 is TGTGCCAGCAGTGGCCGGGACAGGGTACACTATAATTCACCCCTCCACTTT.

The V call is TRBV2, the J call TRBJ2-1, with 15 bases matching TRBD2. J was trimmed by 7 bases and V by 9 bases; bases with no gene match: 7. The CDR3 is made up of 15 amino acids. Germline V gene sequence: CDR1 SNHLY, CDR2 FYNNEI. The CDR3 nucleotides are TGTGCCAGTAGGCCGGGACTAGCGGGAGGTAATGAGCAGTTCTTC. Its translation: CASRPGLAGGNEQFF.

The chain employs TRBV25-1 and TRBJ1-2; D unclear. Germline values: CDR1 MGHDK, CDR2 SYGVNS. The V and J ends lost 8 bases and 4 bases respectively, with 17 bases between them. This CDR3 contains 14 residues. Written as DNA, the CDR3 is TGTGCCAGCGGAACGGCGGGCAGCTCCTATGGCTACACCTTC. It is translated as CASGTAGSSYGYTF.

This clone was counted at least ten times. The chain uses TRBV28 and TRBJ2-7; 10 bases agree with TRBD1. CDR3 length equals 15 residues. The V gene's germline CDR1 is MDHEN and CDR2 SYDVKM. J gave up 1 base and V 4 bases, and 4 bases lay outside the gene matches. The CDR3, as DNA: TGTGCCAGCAGTTCCTCGGGACAGGGGTCCTACGAGCAGTACTTC. Translating it yields CASSSSGQGSYEQYF.

CDR3 sequence reads: CASSQVPRGTYEQYF. The CDR3 DNA is TGCGCCAGCAGCCAAGTCCCCAGAGGCACCTACGAGCAGTACTTC. The rearrangement links TRBV4-1 to TRBJ2-7; D gene ambiguous. CDR3 length: 15 amino acids. Trimming removed 1 base from V and 2 bases from J, with 12 bases in between. Germline V CDR1 and CDR2: MGHRA, YSYEKL.

This chain connects TRBV7-8 to TRBJ2-1, with TRBD2 matching over 10 bases. The germline V gene has CDR1 SGHVS and CDR2 FQNEAQ. With 1 base clipped from V and 6 bases from J, the junction kept 3 bases outside the gene matches. CDR3 size: 15 residues. The CDR3 DNA is TGTGCCAGCAGCTTAGGAGCGGGAGGGTTCAATGAGCAGTTCTTC. It specifies CASSLGAGGFNEQFF.

The chain uses TRBV6-6 and TRBJ1-3; 8 bases fit TRBD1. The CDR3 loop spans 16 amino acids. CDR1 and CDR2 from the germline V gene are MNHNY and SVGAGI (reference sequence). V shed 3 bases, J shed 2 bases, and the junction held 6 bases outside the gene matches. The CDR3 region is CASSYYQGAPGNTIYF. The CDR3, as DNA: TGTGCCAGCAGTTATTACCAGGGGGCCCCTGGAAACACCATATATTTT.

This rearrangement joins TRBV24-1 to TRBJ1-1; D is perhaps TRBD1 (6 bases). This CDR3 region has 12 residues. V gave up 5 bases and J gave up 6 bases, with 9 bases separating them. CDR1 and CDR2 (germline): KGHDR, SFDVKD. CDR3 sequence (DNA): TGTGCCACCAGTGCACAGGGACCTGAAGCTTTCTTT. Translation: CATSAQGPEAFF.

The chain uses TRBV7-9 and TRBJ2-7; the match to TRBD2 covers 8 bases. CDR3 length equals 14 residues. V trimming: 3 bases; J trimming: 3 bases; junction bases outside the gene matches: 4. From germline, CDR1 is SEHNR and CDR2 FQNEAQ (reference sequence). The CDR3 spells CASSFTSGLYEQYF. The CDR3 DNA follows: TGTGCCAGCAGCTTTACTAGCGGACTCTACGAGCAGTACTTC.

This chain connects TRBV18 to TRBJ2-1, with 11 bases aligning to TRBD2. The germline CDR1 and CDR2 sequences are KGHSH and LQKENI. Trimming removed 2 bases from V and 5 bases from J; junction bases left unmatched: 5. CDR3 size: 16 residues. The CDR3 loop reads CASSPTSGSIDNEQFF. As DNA, the CDR3 is TGTGCCAGCTCACCAACTAGCGGGAGTATTGACAATGAGCAGTTCTTC.

The chain carries TRBV6-5 and TRBJ2-5, with TRBD2 identical over 10 bases. Germline lookup yields CDR1 MNHEY and CDR2 SVGAGI. This CDR3 comprises 16 residues. V was pared by 1 base and J by 3 bases, with 5 bases of the junction left unmatched. The CDR3 protein is CASSYLPGLAEETQYF. As DNA, the CDR3 is TGTGCCAGCAGTTACTTGCCCGGACTAGCGGAAGAGACCCAGTACTTC.

The CDR3 sequence: CASGQGRSPLHF. CDR3 DNA sequence: TGTGCCAGTGGACAGGGAAGGTCACCCCTCCACTTT. The chain has TRBV6-5 and TRBJ1-6; TRBD1 matches 8 bases. Germline assignment: CDR1 MNHEY and CDR2 SVGAGI. With 9 bases clipped from V and 10 bases from J, the junction kept 5 bases outside the gene matches. This CDR3 has 12 amino acids.

J is TRBJ2-5 and V is TRBV24-1; 13 bases align to TRBD2. The CDR3 contains 16 residues. V lost 5 bases and J lost 4; bases outside the gene matches: 6. Germline CDR1 and CDR2: KGHDR and SFDVKD. The CDR3 sequence: CATSVWTSGSLETQYF. CDR3 in DNA: TGTGCCACCAGTGTCTGGACTAGCGGGAGTTTAGAGACCCAGTACTTC.

The genes are TRBV4-2 and TRBJ2-1; the match to TRBD2 covers 10 bases. The germline gives CDR1 LGHNA, CDR2 YNFKEQ. The CDR3 sequence is 16 residues long. With 6 bases clipped from V and 2 bases from J, the junction kept 7 bases outside the gene matches. This chain's CDR3 is CASRPSGRVTYNEQFF. In DNA form, the CDR3 reads TGTGCCAGCAGACCGAGCGGGAGGGTGACCTACAATGAGCAGTTCTTC.

The sample holds a few counts of this clone. The chain is built from TRBV29-1 and TRBJ2-2; maybe TRBD2 (5 bases). Germline assignment: CDR1 SQVTM and CDR2 ANQGSEA. Deletions cut 6 bases from V and 2 bases from J, with 13 bases between. CDR3 size: 14 residues. CDR3 DNA: TGCAGCGTAGCTAGCTCCCTTAACACCGGGGAGCTGTTTTTT. Its protein is CSVASSLNTGELFF.

V is TRBV7-2 and J is TRBJ1-5, with TRBD1 matching 7 bases. Trimming took 4 bases from V and 5 from J; bases not matched to a gene: 8. The CDR3 is made up of 15 amino acids. Per germline, CDR1 SGHTA and CDR2 FQGNSA. The CDR3: CASSSRTGLDQPQHF. CDR3 coding DNA: TGTGCCAGCAGCTCCCGGACAGGACTTGATCAGCCCCAGCATTTT. The full variable domain, its missing parts supplied by reference TRBV7-2 and TRBJ1-5, is GAGVSQSPSNKVTEKGKDVELRCDPISGHTALYWYRQSLGQGLEFLIYFQGNSAPDKSGLPSDRFSAERTGGSVSTLTIQRTQQEDSAVYLCASSSRTGLDQPQHFGDGTRLSIL.